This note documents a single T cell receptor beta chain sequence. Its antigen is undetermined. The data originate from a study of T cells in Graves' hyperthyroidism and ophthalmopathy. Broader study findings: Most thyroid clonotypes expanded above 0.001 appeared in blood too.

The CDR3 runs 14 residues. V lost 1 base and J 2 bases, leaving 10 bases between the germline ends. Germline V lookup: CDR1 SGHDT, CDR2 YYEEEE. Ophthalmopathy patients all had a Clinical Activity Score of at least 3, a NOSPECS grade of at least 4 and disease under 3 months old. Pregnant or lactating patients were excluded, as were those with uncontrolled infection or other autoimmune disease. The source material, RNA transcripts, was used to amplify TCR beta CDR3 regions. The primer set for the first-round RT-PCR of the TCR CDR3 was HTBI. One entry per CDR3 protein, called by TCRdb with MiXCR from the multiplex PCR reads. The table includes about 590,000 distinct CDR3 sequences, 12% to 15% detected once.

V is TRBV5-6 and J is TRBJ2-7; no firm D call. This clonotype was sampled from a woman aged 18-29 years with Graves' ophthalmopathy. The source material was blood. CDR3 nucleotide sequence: TGTGCCAGCAGCTTGACCCGTTCGGCCTACGAGCAGTACTTC. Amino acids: CASSLTRSAYEQYF.